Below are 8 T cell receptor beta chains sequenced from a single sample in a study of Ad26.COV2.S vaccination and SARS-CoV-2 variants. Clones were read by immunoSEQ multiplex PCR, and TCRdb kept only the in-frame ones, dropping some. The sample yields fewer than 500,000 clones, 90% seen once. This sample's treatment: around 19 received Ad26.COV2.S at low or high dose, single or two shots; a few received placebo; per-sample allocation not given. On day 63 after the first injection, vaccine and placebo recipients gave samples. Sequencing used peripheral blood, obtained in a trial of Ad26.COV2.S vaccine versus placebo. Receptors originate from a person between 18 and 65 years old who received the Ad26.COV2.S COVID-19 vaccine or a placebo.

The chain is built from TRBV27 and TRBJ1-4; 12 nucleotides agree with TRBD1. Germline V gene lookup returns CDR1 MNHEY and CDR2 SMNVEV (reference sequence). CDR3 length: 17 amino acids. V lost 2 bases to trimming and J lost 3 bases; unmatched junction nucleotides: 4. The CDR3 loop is CASSLRGQGAANEKLFF. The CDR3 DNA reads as TGTGCCAGCAGTTTAAGGGGACAGGGGGCGGCTAATGAAAAACTGTTTTTT. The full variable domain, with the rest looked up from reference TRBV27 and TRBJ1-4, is EAQVTQNPRYLITVTGKKLTVTCSQNMNHEYMSWYRQDPGLGLRQIYYSMNVEVTDKGDVPEGYKVSRKEKRNFPLILESPSPNQTSLYFCASSLRGQGAANEKLFFGSGTQLSVL.

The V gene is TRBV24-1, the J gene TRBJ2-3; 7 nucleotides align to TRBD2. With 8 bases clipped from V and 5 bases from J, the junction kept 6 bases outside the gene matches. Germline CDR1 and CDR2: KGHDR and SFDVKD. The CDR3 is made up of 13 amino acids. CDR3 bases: TGTGCCACCATGGGGGGGGTCGGAGATACGCAGTATTTT. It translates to CATMGGVGDTQYF.

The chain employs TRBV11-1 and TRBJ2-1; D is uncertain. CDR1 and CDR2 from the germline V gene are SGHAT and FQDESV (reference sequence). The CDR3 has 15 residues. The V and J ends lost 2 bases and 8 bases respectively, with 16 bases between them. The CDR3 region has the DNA TGTGCCAGCAGCTTACTGGGGATTGGTGGGGATGAGCAGTTCTTC. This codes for CASSLLGIGGDEQFF. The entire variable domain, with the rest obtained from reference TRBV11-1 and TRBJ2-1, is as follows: EAEVAQSPRYKITEKSQAVAFWCDPISGHATLYWYRQILGQGPELLVQFQDESVVDDSQLPKDRFSAERLKGVDSTLKIQPAELGDSAMYLCASSLLGIGGDEQFFGPGTRLTVL.

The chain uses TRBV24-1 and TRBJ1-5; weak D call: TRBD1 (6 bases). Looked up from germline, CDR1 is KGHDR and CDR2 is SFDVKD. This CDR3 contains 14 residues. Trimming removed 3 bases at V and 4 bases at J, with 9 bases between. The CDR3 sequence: CATSDRGGNQPQHF. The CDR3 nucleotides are TGTGCCACCAGTGATAGGGGGGGAAATCAGCCCCAGCATTTT.

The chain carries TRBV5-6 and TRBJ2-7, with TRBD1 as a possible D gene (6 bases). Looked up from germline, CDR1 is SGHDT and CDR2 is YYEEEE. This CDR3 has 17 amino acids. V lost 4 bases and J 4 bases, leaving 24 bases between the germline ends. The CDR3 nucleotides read TGTGCCAGCAGCCCCGATCCGGTCGTACAGGGCACGTACGAGCAGTACTTC. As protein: CASSPDPVVQGTYEQYF. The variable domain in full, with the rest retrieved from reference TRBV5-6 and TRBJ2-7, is DAGVTQSPTHLIKTRGQQVTLRCSPKSGHDTVSWYQQALGQGPQFIFQYYEEEERQRGNFPDRFSGHQFPNYSSELNVNALLLGDSALYLCASSPDPVVQGTYEQYFGPGTRLTVT.

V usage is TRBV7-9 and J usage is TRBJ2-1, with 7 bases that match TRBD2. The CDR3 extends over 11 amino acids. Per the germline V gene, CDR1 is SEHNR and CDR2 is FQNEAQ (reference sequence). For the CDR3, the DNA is TGTTTGAGCTTAGCGGGCAATGAGCAGTTCTTC. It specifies CLSLAGNEQFF.

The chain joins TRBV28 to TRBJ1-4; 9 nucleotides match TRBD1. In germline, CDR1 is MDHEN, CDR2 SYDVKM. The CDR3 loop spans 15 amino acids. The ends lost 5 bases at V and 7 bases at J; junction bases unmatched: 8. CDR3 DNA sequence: TGTGCCAGCAGTCCTCCGGGACAGGGAGTTGAAAAACTGTTTTTT. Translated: CASSPPGQGVEKLFF.

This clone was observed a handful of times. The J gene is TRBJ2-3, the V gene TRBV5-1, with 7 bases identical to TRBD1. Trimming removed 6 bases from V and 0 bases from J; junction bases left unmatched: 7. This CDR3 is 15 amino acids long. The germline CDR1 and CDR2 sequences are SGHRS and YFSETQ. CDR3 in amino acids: CASNRQGRSTDTQYF. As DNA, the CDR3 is TGCGCCAGCAACCGACAGGGACGGAGCACAGATACGCAGTATTTT.